The 3 T cell receptor beta chains given below trace back to one sample, sequenced in a study of cytomegalovirus exposure and HLA in healthy donors. This PCR relied on a set of 60 Vbeta primers and 13 Jbeta primers. Libraries were prepared by immunoSEQ multiplex PCR; TCRdb keeps only in-frame clonotypes and omits some of them. The sample lists 100,000 or so clones; approximately 63% were seen once. The sample was PBMCs. The receptors derive from a woman in her thirties in good health and CMV-seronegative.

The V call is TRBV28, the J call TRBJ2-2; maybe TRBD2 (5 bases). V shed 1 base and J shed 1 base, with 13 bases lying between them. The CDR3 contains 17 residues. From germline, CDR1 is MDHEN and CDR2 SYDVKM. The CDR3 coding sequence is TGTGCCAGCAGTTTATTAGGGAGCGGCATGAACACCGGGGAGCTGTTTTTT. Its translation is CASSLLGSGMNTGELFF.

V usage is TRBV6-5 and J usage is TRBJ2-3, with D possibly TRBD2 on 6 matching bases. This CDR3 has 16 residues. CDR1 and CDR2 from the germline V gene are MNHEY and SVGAGI. V was pared by 2 bases and J by 1 base, with 13 bases between. In nucleotides, the CDR3 is TGTGCCAGCAGTTACCTCAGGCGGGGACGCACAGATACGCAGTATTTT. Amino acid sequence: CASSYLRRGRTDTQYF.

This chain connects TRBV28 to TRBJ1-2, with 9 positions matching TRBD1. Germline-derived CDR1 and CDR2 are MDHEN and SYDVKM. The CDR3 is 13 amino acids. V shed 5 bases, J shed 8 bases, and the junction held 6 bases outside the gene matches. The CDR3 region is CASSRDRATGYTF. The CDR3 DNA is TGTGCCAGCAGTAGGGACAGGGCGACAGGCTACACCTTC.